The 30 T cell receptor beta chains given below trace back to one sample, sequenced in a study of post-analysis software for immune sequencing data. General study findings and limits: Roughly five TRBV segments were more frequent in patients than controls; TRBV5-6, TRBV5-1 and TRBV20-1 belonged to this group.

These receptors' antigens are unknown. Each TCR beta cDNA library carried unique molecular identifiers. TCRdb reprocessed the PCR reads with MiXCR, giving one entry per CDR3 protein. This sample has hundreds of thousands of distinct CDR3 sequences, with roughly 45% found just once. Source material: blood. All receptors come from a girl aged 10-17 years with multiple sclerosis.

This clonotype was detected a few times. This chain links TRBV19 with TRBJ2-7; 8 bases are a match to TRBD1. There are 14 residues in the CDR3. Germline-derived CDR1 and CDR2 are LNHDA and SQIVND (reference sequence). After removal of 6 bases from V and 2 bases from J, the junction contained 6 bases not matched to a gene. The CDR3 region has the DNA TGTGCCAGTAGCCGGACAGGGAGGACCTACGAGCAGTACTTC. Protein sequence: CASSRTGRTYEQYF.

The chain is built from TRBV7-3 and TRBJ2-1; D ambiguous. With the DNA end fitting TRBJ2-7 better, the J assignment may be wrong. Germline V gene sequence: CDR1 SGHTA, CDR2 FQGTGA. The CDR3 is 15 residues long. The CDR3 DNA reads TGTGCCAGCAGCTCCGCGGAGTCGGGCTACAATGAGCAGTACTTC. Translation: CASSSAESGYNEQYF.

The chain is built from TRBV4-1 and TRBJ2-7; no clear D. This CDR3 spans 16 amino acids. V was pared by 1 base and J by 7 bases, with 20 bases between. CDR1 MGHRA and CDR2 YSYEKL come from the germline V gene. CDR3 in amino acids: CASSQVRAGMTREQYF. The CDR3 nucleotides read TGCGCCAGCAGCCAAGTTCGAGCTGGCATGACTCGAGAGCAGTACTTC.

This clonotype was counted a few times. This rearrangement joins TRBV12-3 or TRBV12-4 to TRBJ2-7, with 8 bases that match TRBD2. The V gene end was trimmed by 5 bases and the J gene end by 0 bases; junction bases not matched to a gene: 3. The CDR3 is made up of 14 amino acids. The CDR3 DNA reads TGTGCCAGCAGTACTGGACTAGCCTCCTACGAGCAGTACTTC. Its translation is CASSTGLASYEQYF.

The V call is TRBV4-2, the J call TRBJ1-2; 7 bases fit TRBD1. The CDR3 spans 17 residues. Looked up from germline, CDR1 is LGHNA and CDR2 is YNFKEQ. After removal of 0 bases from V and 7 bases from J, the junction contained 14 bases not matched to a gene. Written as DNA, the CDR3 is TGTGCCAGCAGCCAAGAAAATAACAGGGGTATGAAGGGTGGCTACACCTTC. As protein: CASSQENNRGMKGGYTF.

The CDR3 protein is CSARLGLAGGFSYEQYF. CDR3 in DNA: TGCAGTGCTCGACTTGGACTAGCGGGAGGATTCTCCTACGAGCAGTACTTC. The rearrangement joins TRBV20-1 to TRBJ2-7, with TRBD2 matching over 14 bases. The V gene's germline CDR1 is DFQATT and CDR2 SNEGSKA (reference sequence). V dropped 5 bases and J dropped 0; count of bases not matched to a gene: 9. This CDR3 is 17 amino acids long.

This clonotype was seen more than once but under ten times. The chain has TRBV7-3 and TRBJ2-1; D remains unclear. This CDR3 comprises 15 residues. The germline CDR1 and CDR2 sequences are SGHTA and FQGTGA. Trimming left V 0 bases short and J 0 bases short, with 6 bases between. CDR3 DNA sequence: TGTGCCAGCAGCTTAACGTCTAGCTCCTACAATGAGCAGTTCTTC. Its translation: CASSLTSSSYNEQFF.

This clonotype came up many times. The chain recombines TRBV20-1 with TRBJ2-7; 7 positions agree with TRBD2. CDR3 length equals 12 residues. Germline CDR1 and CDR2: DFQATT and SNEGSKA (reference sequence). V was clipped by 0 bases and J by 4 bases; unmatched bases: 0. The CDR3 loop reads CSAREREYEQYF. In nucleotides, the CDR3 is TGCAGTGCTAGAGAGCGGGAGTACGAGCAGTACTTC.

The J gene is TRBJ1-2, the V gene TRBV29-1; 7 nucleotides line up with TRBD1. The CDR3 length is 13 residues. Germline V CDR1 and CDR2: SQVTM, ANQGSEA. The ends lost 6 bases at V and 6 bases at J; junction bases unmatched: 10. In DNA, the CDR3 is TGCAGCGTCGACAGGGCGAGGGGGGATGGCTACACCTTC. Its protein is CSVDRARGDGYTF.

The gene calls are TRBV20-1 and TRBJ2-7, with no clear D. The V and J ends lost 3 bases and 6 bases respectively, with 9 bases between them. Germline CDR1 DFQATT, CDR2 SNEGSKA (reference sequence). The CDR3 is 11 residues long. CDR3 in DNA: TGCAGTGCTAGCGATGCTGCCGAGCAGTACTTC. This gives the protein CSASDAAEQYF.

The chain employs TRBV20-1 and TRBJ2-7, with TRBD2 identical over 9 bases. V lost 6 bases to trimming and J lost 3 bases; unmatched junction nucleotides: 9. This CDR3 region has 14 residues. CDR1 is DFQATT, CDR2 SNEGSKA, per germline (reference sequence). The CDR3, as DNA: TGCAGTGCGGGGGGGGCTAGCGGGATCTACGAGCAGTACTTC. It is translated as CSAGGASGIYEQYF.

In DNA, the CDR3 is TGTGCCAGCTCAACGGCACTAGCGCTCCAAGAGACCCAGTACTTC. Its translation is CASSTALALQETQYF. The V call is TRBV6-5, the J call TRBJ2-5, with 7 bases matching TRBD2. Per the germline V gene, CDR1 is MNHEY and CDR2 is SVGAGI. The V segment lost 8 bases and the J segment 1 base; nucleotides outside the gene matches: 10. The CDR3 runs to 15 residues.

This rearrangement joins TRBV3-1 to TRBJ1-4; TRBD1 is a possible D gene (5 bases). This CDR3 contains 13 residues. V was shortened by 1 base and J by 14 bases, with 14 bases between the two germline ends. CDR1 LGHDT and CDR2 YNNKEL come from the germline V gene (reference sequence). CDR3 DNA sequence: TGTGCCAGCAGCCAAGTTGCCGGGACTGAGCTGTTTTTT. This sequence encodes CASSQVAGTELFF.

This clonotype was observed a few times. This chain joins TRBV7-2 and TRBJ2-7; D not certain. Trimming cost V 4 bases and J 2 bases, with 12 bases left between them. The CDR3 spans 14 residues. Germline lookup yields CDR1 SGHTA and CDR2 FQGNSA. The CDR3 is CASSSRRDTYEQYF. CDR3 coding DNA: TGTGCCAGCAGCTCCCGACGCGATACCTACGAGCAGTACTTC.

The count of this clonotype is one. The junction shows a germline mismatch at one end, possibly a read error. V gene TRBV7-2 combines with J gene TRBJ2-3; perhaps TRBD1 as D (6 bases). Germline V CDR1 and CDR2: SGHTA, FQGNSA. The CDR3 sequence is 15 residues long. The CDR3 DNA follows: TGTGCCAGCAGCGACCGGGACAATCGCACGGATACGCAGTATTTT. Translation gives CASSDRDNRTDTQYF.

This clonotype was seen only a few times. CDR3 DNA sequence: TGTGCCAGCAGTTCGGGAAGGCAGGAGCAGTACTTC. Amino acids: CASSSGRQEQYF. This chain links TRBV28 with TRBJ2-7, with D perhaps TRBD2 (5 bases). Trimming pared 4 bases from V and 7 bases from J, leaving 11 bases between. The CDR3 covers 12 residues. CDR1 MDHEN and CDR2 SYDVKM come from the germline V gene.

V and J are TRBV29-1 and TRBJ1-4; unclear D gene. The CDR3 sequence is 10 residues long. Per the germline V gene, CDR1 is SQVTM and CDR2 is ANQGSEA. Trimming removed 5 bases from V and 5 bases from J, with 3 bases in between. CDR3 in amino acids: CSVQNEKLFF. The CDR3, as DNA: TGCAGCGTTCAGAATGAAAAACTGTTTTTT.

Comments on this clonotype: The germline gene is not matched at one end of the junction; a read error may be the cause. The chain combines TRBV7-7 with TRBJ1-5; no reliable D call. The CDR3 contains 16 residues. CDR1 and CDR2 from the germline V gene are SSHAT and FNYEAQ (reference sequence). CDR3 residues: CASSFDRREINEPQHF. CDR3 bases: TGTGCTAGCAGCTTCGATAGGAGGGAAATAAATGAGCCCCAGCATTTT.

This clonotype was seen once. The chain couples TRBV21-1 to TRBJ2-7. TRBV21-1 is reported as a pseudogene. The CDR3 is 17 residues long. This CDR3 is CASSKRPAVGWSYEQYF. CDR3 DNA sequence: TGTGCCAGCAGCAAAAGACCGGCCGTCGGCTGGTCCTACGAGCAGTACTTC.

This chain uses TRBV12-3 or TRBV12-4 with TRBJ2-3; 7 bases are a match to TRBD2. CDR3 length: 16 amino acids. Trimming removed 0 bases from V and 2 bases from J; junction bases left unmatched: 5. DNA for the CDR3: TGTGCCAGCAGTTTAGCAGCGGGAAGGCTCACAGATACGCAGTATTTT. This codes for CASSLAAGRLTDTQYF.

This clonotype showed up just a few times. The chain recombines TRBV28 with TRBJ2-3; 10 bases are a match to TRBD2. The CDR3 contains 15 residues. Germline CDR1 MDHEN, CDR2 SYDVKM. V lost 5 bases and J lost 6; bases outside the gene matches: 8. CDR3 nucleotide sequence: TGTGCCAGCAGTGAAGATGTACTAGCGGGGGATACGCAGTATTTT. This sequence encodes CASSEDVLAGDTQYF.

This rearrangement joins TRBV6-6 to TRBJ1-6, with D uncertain. The V end lost 6 bases, the J end lost 8 bases, and 14 bases lay between the germline ends. The germline gives CDR1 MNHNY, CDR2 SVGAGI (reference sequence). The CDR3 is 14 amino acids. The CDR3 bases are TGTGCCAGCAGATCTCTTGGGAGAGATTCACCCCTCCACTTT. Protein product: CASRSLGRDSPLHF.

The chain uses TRBV7-9 and TRBJ2-3; no clear D gene. Germline CDR1 and CDR2: SEHNR and FQNEAQ (reference sequence). This CDR3 spans 12 amino acids. V was pared by 1 base and J by 8 bases, with 7 bases between. The DNA of the CDR3 is TGTGCCAGCAGCTTAGTAGGGCGTACGCAGTATTTT. It codes for CASSLVGRTQYF.

The CDR3 DNA reads TGTGCCAGCAGTTTGCTAGCGGGATCGGATGAGCAGTTCTTC. Encoded protein: CASSLLAGSDEQFF. The V gene is TRBV27, the J gene TRBJ2-1, with 9 bases that match TRBD2. The CDR3 covers 14 residues. Germline lookup yields CDR1 MNHEY and CDR2 SMNVEV (reference sequence). V shed 3 bases and J 8 bases; nucleotides not matched to a gene: 5.

This clonotype was counted only a few times. The rearrangement uses TRBV11-2 and TRBJ2-1; 13 bases fit TRBD2. V lost 5 bases, J lost 8 bases, and 6 bases stayed unmatched. The germline CDR1 and CDR2 sequences are SGHAT and FQNNGV. The CDR3 consists of 15 residues. The chain's CDR3 is CASSVTSGRAYEQFF. As DNA, the CDR3 is TGTGCCAGCAGCGTAACTAGCGGGAGGGCCTATGAGCAGTTCTTC.

The chain employs TRBV19 and TRBJ2-1, with 9 nucleotides matching TRBD1. Germline V lookup: CDR1 LNHDA, CDR2 SQIVND (reference sequence). V shed 6 bases and J 8 bases; nucleotides not matched to a gene: 5. The CDR3 contains 13 residues. CDR3 residues: CASSGQGPDEQFF. CDR3 nucleotides: TGTGCCAGTAGCGGACAGGGGCCGGATGAGCAGTTCTTC.

This clonotype was detected ten times or more. The chain couples TRBV5-1 to TRBJ1-1, with a tentative D call TRBD1 (6 bases). Germline CDR1 is SGHRS and CDR2 is YFSETQ. Trimming cost V 4 bases and J 0 bases, with 19 bases left between them. CDR3 length: 17 residues. CDR3 DNA sequence: TGCGCCAGCAGCGTGGACAGTGGGCAAAGCCTGAACACTGAAGCTTTCTTT. It codes for CASSVDSGQSLNTEAFF.

The chain carries TRBV20-1 and TRBJ1-5, with TRBD1 as a possible D gene (5 bases). Trimming pared 8 bases from V and 2 bases from J, leaving 22 bases between. The CDR3 is 16 residues long. The germline V gene encodes CDR1 DFQATT and CDR2 SNEGSKA (reference sequence). The CDR3 is CSTSIPREVGNQPQHF. In nucleotides, the CDR3 is TGCAGTACTTCGATTCCCAGGGAGGTCGGCAATCAGCCCCAGCATTTT.

This sequence joins TRBV5-1 and TRBJ2-1; 12 positions agree with TRBD2. The ends lost 3 bases at V and 3 bases at J; junction bases unmatched: 4. CDR1 is SGHRS, CDR2 YFSETQ, per germline. This CDR3 has 16 amino acids. The CDR3 spells CASSSRTSGNYNEQFF. CDR3 nucleotides: TGCGCCAGCAGCTCCCGGACTAGCGGGAACTACAATGAGCAGTTCTTC.

This clonotype appeared a few times. V and J are TRBV4-1 and TRBJ2-7; a weak D match, TRBD2 (6 bases). Looked up from germline, CDR1 is MGHRA and CDR2 is YSYEKL. The CDR3 has 16 amino acids. V lost 1 base and J lost 1, with 14 bases in between. The CDR3 region has the DNA TGCGCCAGCAGCCAAGTCTTTAGCGGAGAGTCCTACGAGCAGTACTTC. Translated: CASSQVFSGESYEQYF.